This T cell receptor beta chain was observed in a study of cytomegalovirus exposure and HLA in healthy donors. The PCR contained 60 Vbeta and 13 Jbeta primers. Data came from immunoSEQ multiplex PCR; TCRdb stores just in-frame clones and leaves some out. The sample lists some 150,000 clones; 55% to 70% were seen once. CDR1 is SGHRS and CDR2 is YFSETQ in the germline V gene. With 4 bases removed from V and 4 bases from J, the gap between germline ends came to 17 bases. This CDR3 is built from 15 residues. Sequences were obtained from PBMCs. This clonotype originated in a woman in her twenties or thirties in good health and CMV-seropositive. This sequence joins TRBV5-1 and TRBJ2-5, with D maybe TRBD2 (6 bases). The CDR3 region is CASSQELGLIETQYF. The CDR3 bases are TGCGCCAGCAGCCAGGAACTGGGACTTATAGAGACCCAGTACTTC.